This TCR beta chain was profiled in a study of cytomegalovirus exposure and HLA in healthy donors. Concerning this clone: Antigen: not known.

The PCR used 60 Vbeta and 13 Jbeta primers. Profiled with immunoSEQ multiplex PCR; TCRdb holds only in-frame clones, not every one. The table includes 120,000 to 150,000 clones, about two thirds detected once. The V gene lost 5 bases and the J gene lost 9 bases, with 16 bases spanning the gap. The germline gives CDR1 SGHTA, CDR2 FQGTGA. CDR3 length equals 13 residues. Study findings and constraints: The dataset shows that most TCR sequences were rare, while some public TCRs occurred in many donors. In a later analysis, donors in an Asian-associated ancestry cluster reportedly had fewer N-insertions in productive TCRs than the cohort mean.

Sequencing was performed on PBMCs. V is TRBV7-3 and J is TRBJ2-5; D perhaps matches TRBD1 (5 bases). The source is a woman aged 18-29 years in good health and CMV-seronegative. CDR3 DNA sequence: TGTGCCAGCAGCCCCCAGGGCCGGAGTGCCCAGTACTTC. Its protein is CASSPQGRSAQYF.